This TCR beta chain originates from a study of STAT5B mutations in CD4+ large granular lymphocyte leukemia. Looking at the study overall: Among healthy donors, a particular HLA allele went with more CDR3 'QG' motifs.

Here immunoSEQ multiplex PCR was the method, and the copy in TCRdb shows in-frame clones only, minus some. The repertoire holds about 30,000 clones, with roughly three quarters as singletons. Study-level findings and limits: Without putative leukemic clones, patient CD4-sorted repertoires remained more clonal than healthy CD4+ repertoires.

With regard to this clone: As yet, its antigen is unknown.

This sequence was found in a human donor in good health. Sample: CD4+ T cells from blood buffy coats.

In DNA, the CDR3 is TGTGCCAGAATGACTGGGACGATTATCGACTTGAACACTGAAGCTTTCTTT. It translates to CARMTGTIIDLNTEAFF. The chain links TRBV5-3 to TRBJ1-1; D possibly corresponds to TRBD1 (5 bases). TRBV5-3 is marked as an open reading frame, function uncertain. This CDR3 is built from 17 residues. With 6 bases removed from V and 0 bases from J, the gap between germline ends came to 21 bases.